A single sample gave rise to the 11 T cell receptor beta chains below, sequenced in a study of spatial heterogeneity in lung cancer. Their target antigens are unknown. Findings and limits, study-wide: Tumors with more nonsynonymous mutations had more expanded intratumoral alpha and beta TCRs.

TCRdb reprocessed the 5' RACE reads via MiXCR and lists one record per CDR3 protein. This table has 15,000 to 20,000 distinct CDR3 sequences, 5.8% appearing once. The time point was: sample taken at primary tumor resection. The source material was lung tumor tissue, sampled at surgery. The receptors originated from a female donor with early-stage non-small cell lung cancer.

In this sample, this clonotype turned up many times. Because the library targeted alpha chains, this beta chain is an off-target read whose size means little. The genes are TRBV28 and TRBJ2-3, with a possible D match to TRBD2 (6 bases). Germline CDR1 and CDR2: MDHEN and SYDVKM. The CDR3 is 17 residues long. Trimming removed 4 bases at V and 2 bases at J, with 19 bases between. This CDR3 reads CASSSRGAGLATDTQYF. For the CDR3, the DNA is TGTGCCAGCAGTTCTCGAGGAGCGGGTTTGGCCACAGATACGCAGTATTTT.

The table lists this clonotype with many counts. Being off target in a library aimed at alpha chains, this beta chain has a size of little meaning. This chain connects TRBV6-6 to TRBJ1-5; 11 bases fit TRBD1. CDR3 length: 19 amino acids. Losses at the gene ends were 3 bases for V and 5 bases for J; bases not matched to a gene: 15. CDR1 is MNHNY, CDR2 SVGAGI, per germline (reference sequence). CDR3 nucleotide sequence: TGTGCCAGCAGTTATCCTAAAAAGCCGGGACAGGGGGTCTATCAGCCCCAGCATTTT. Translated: CASSYPKKPGQGVYQPQHF.

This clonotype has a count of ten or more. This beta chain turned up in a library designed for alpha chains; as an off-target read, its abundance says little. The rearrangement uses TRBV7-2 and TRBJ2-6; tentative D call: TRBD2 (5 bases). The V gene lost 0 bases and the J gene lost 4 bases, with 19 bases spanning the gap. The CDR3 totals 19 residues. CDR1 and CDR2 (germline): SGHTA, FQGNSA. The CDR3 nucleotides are TGTGCCAGCAGCTTAGCCTTTTCGGGGAGTGCGATCGGGGCCAACGTCCTGACTTTC. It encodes CASSLAFSGSAIGANVLTF.

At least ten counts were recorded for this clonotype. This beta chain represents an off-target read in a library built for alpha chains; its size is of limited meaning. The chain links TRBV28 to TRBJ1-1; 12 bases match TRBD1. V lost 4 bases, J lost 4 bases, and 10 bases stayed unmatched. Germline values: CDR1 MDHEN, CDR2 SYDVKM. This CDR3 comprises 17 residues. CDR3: CASSSRDRGRKVTEAFF. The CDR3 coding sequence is TGTGCCAGCAGTTCCCGGGACAGGGGGCGGAAGGTCACTGAAGCTTTCTTT.

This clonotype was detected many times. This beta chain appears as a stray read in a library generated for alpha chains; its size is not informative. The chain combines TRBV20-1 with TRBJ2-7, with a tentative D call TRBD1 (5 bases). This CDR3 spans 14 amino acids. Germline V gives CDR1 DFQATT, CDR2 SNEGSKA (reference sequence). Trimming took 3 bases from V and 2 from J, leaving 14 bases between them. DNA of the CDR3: TGCAGTGCTAGTGGGGCAGGGCCCACCTACGAGCAGTACTTC. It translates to CSASGAGPTYEQYF.

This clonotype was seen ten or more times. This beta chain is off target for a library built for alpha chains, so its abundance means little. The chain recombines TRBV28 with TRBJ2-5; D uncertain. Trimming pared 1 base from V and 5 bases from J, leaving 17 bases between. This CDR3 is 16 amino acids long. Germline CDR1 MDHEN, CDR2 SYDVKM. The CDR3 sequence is CASSLFGLIRRETQYF. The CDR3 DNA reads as TGTGCCAGCAGTTTATTTGGGTTGATTAGACGGGAGACCCAGTACTTC. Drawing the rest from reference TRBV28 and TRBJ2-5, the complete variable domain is DVKVTQSSRYLVKRTGEKVFLECVQDMDHENMFWYRQDPGLGLRLIYFSYDVKMKEKGDIPEGYSVSREKKERFSLILESASTNQTSMYLCASSLFGLIRRETQYFGPGTRLLVL.

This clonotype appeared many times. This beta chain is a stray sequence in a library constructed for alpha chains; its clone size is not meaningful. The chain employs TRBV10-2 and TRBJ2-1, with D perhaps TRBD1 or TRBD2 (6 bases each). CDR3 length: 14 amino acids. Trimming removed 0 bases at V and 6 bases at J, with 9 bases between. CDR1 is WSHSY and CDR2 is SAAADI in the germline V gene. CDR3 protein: CASSESGGGNEQFF. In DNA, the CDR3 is TGCGCCAGCAGTGAGTCTGGAGGGGGCAATGAGCAGTTCTTC.

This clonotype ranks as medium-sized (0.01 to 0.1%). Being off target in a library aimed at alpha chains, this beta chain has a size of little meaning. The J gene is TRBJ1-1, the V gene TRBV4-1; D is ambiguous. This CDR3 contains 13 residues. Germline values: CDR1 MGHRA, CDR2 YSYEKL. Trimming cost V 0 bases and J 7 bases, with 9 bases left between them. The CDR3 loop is CASSQDPEYEAFF. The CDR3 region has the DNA TGCGCCAGCAGCCAAGACCCGGAATATGAAGCTTTCTTT.

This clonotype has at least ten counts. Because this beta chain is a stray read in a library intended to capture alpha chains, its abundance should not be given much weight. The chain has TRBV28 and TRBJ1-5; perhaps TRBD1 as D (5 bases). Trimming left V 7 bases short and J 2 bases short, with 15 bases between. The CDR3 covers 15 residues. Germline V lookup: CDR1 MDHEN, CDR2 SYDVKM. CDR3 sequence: CASKTGGAGNQPQHF. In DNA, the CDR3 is TGTGCCAGCAAGACCGGTGGGGCTGGCAATCAGCCCCAGCATTTT.

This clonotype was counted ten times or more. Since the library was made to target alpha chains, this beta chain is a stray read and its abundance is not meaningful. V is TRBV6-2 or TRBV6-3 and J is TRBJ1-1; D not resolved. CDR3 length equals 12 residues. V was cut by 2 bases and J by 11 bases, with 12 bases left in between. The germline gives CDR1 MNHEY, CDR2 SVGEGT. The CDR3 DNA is TGTGCCAGCAGTTACAGACTCCGCGGGGCTTTCTTT. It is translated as CASSYRLRGAFF.

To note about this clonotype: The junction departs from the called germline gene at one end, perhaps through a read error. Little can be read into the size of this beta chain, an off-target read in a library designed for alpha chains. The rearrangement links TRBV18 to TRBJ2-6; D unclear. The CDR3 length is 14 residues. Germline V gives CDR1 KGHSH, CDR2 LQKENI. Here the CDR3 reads CASSPSSVANVLTF. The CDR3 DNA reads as TGTGCCAGCTCACCTTCCTCTGTGGCCAACGTCCTGACTTTC.